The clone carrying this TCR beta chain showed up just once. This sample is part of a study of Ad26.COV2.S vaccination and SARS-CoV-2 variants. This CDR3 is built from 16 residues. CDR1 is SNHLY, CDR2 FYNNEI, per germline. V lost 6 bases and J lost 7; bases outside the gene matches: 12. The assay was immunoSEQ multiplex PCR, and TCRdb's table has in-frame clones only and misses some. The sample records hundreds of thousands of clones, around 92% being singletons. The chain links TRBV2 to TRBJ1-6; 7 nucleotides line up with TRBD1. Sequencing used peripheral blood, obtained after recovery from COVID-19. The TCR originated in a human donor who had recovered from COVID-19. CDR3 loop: CASRDETGLLNSPLHF. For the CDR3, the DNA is TGTGCCAGCAGGGACGAGACAGGGCTTCTGAATTCACCCCTCCACTTT.